Shown below are 18 T cell receptor beta chains from a single sample sequenced in a study of control samples from healthy donors and cancer patients. The repertoire was sequenced with immunoSEQ multiplex PCR; TCRdb's copy has only in-frame clones and lacks some. The repertoire holds about 150,000 clones, with roughly 94% as singletons. The sample consisted of blood. Source of these receptors: a man in his forties in good health.

Concerning this clone itself: Other DNA sequences within the sample encode an identical CDR3. The genes are TRBV15 and TRBJ1-1; D is undetermined. V lost 4 bases to trimming and J lost 1 base, with 10 bases between them. CDR3 length: 14 amino acids. Germline CDR1 and CDR2: LNHNV and YYDKDF (reference sequence). The CDR3 loop is CATSKRKPNTEAFF. CDR3 DNA: TGTGCCACCAGCAAACGGAAACCGAACACTGAAGCTTTCTTT.

This sequence joins TRBV6-2 or TRBV6-3 and TRBJ1-6; no clear D. Trimming took 6 bases from V and 7 from J, leaving 10 bases between them. Germline V CDR1 and CDR2: MNHEY, SVGEGT. This CDR3 region has 13 residues. The CDR3 region is CASSAEQNSPLHF. For the CDR3, the DNA is TGTGCCAGCAGCGCCGAGCAGAATTCACCCCTCCACTTT.

This chain's CDR3 is CASSRGPGGYRGTEAFF. The CDR3 nucleotides are TGTGCCAGCAGTCGGGGACCCGGGGGTTATCGAGGCACTGAAGCTTTCTTT. The chain uses TRBV6-6 and TRBJ1-1; D may be TRBD1 (5 bases). V was pared by 5 bases and J by 4 bases, with 23 bases between. The CDR3 runs to 17 residues. CDR1 and CDR2 from the germline V gene are MNHNY and SVGAGI (reference sequence).

The chain has TRBV10-3 and TRBJ2-5; D tentatively reads TRBD1 or TRBD2 (5 bases each). Germline loops: CDR1 ENHRY, CDR2 SYGVKD. V was cut by 10 bases and J by 1 base, with 10 bases left in between. The CDR3 is 12 amino acids. The CDR3 DNA is TGTGCCACAGGGCGGGCCCAAGAGACCCAGTACTTC. Translated: CATGRAQETQYF.

The chain uses TRBV5-4 and TRBJ1-4, with D possibly TRBD1 on 5 matching bases. The CDR3 loop spans 17 amino acids. Deletions cut 2 bases from V and 4 bases from J, with 18 bases between. The germline V gene has CDR1 SGHNT and CDR2 YYREEE (reference sequence). The CDR3 is CASSFLAGGRSNEKLFF. CDR3 nucleotide sequence: TGTGCCAGCAGCTTCCTTGCCGGGGGGAGAAGTAATGAAAAACTGTTTTTT.

This clone was seen a single time. The genes are TRBV2 and TRBJ1-5; the D gene is possibly TRBD1 (6 bases). Trimming removed 1 base at V and 4 bases at J, with 11 bases between. The CDR3 runs 15 residues. Germline CDR1 and CDR2: SNHLY and FYNNEI. CDR3 sequence reads: CASSEDWTDNQPQHF. The CDR3 bases are TGTGCCAGCAGTGAAGACTGGACAGATAATCAGCCCCAGCATTTT.

The rearrangement joins TRBV6-6 to TRBJ2-2; D possibly matches TRBD1 or TRBD2 (5 bases each). Trimming took off 7 bases at V and 8 bases at J, with 14 bases between the two ends. Germline V gene data show CDR1 as MNHNY and CDR2 as SVGAGI (reference sequence). The CDR3 spans 13 residues. CDR3 in DNA: TGTGCCAGCAACGACGAGGGGTGGGGGGAGCTGTTTTTT. Translated, it gives CASNDEGWGELFF.

V gene TRBV4-1 combines with J gene TRBJ2-1; D is unclear. Per the germline V gene, CDR1 is MGHRA and CDR2 is YSYEKL. V was cut by 0 bases and J by 0 bases, with 9 bases left in between. The length of the CDR3 is 16 residues. The CDR3 sequence: CASSQDEISSYNEQFF. CDR3 nucleotides: TGCGCCAGCAGCCAAGATGAAATCAGCTCCTACAATGAGCAGTTCTTC.

This clone was observed a few times. J is TRBJ1-2 and V is TRBV27; D gene uncertain. V was shortened by 5 bases and J by 4 bases, with 14 bases between the two germline ends. This CDR3 spans 14 amino acids. From germline, CDR1 is MNHEY and CDR2 SMNVEV (reference sequence). The CDR3 nucleotides are TGTGCCAGCAGTCCGCGGGTTAGGGCCTATGGCTACACCTTC. Its translation is CASSPRVRAYGYTF.

The rearrangement joins TRBV7-9 to TRBJ1-5; tentative D call: TRBD1 (5 bases). The CDR3 loop spans 19 amino acids. The germline V and J ends were trimmed by 1 base and 2 bases, with 21 bases remaining between them. Per the germline V gene, CDR1 is SEHNR and CDR2 is FQNEAQ (reference sequence). The CDR3 sequence: CASSLGGPFGGVGNQPQHF. The CDR3 nucleotides read TGTGCCAGCAGCTTAGGGGGACCGTTCGGCGGGGTTGGCAATCAGCCCCAGCATTTT. The full variable domain, with the rest looked up from reference TRBV7-9 and TRBJ1-5, is DTGVSQNPRHKITKRGQNVTFRCDPISEHNRLYWYRQTLGQGPEFLTYFQNEAQLEKSRLLSDRFSAERPKGSFSTLEIQRTEQGDSAMYLCASSLGGPFGGVGNQPQHFGDGTRLSIL.

V gene TRBV7-9 combines with J gene TRBJ2-5, with D possibly being TRBD2 (6 bases). The CDR3 extends over 16 amino acids. Trimming cost V 1 base and J 5 bases, with 17 bases left between them. CDR1 is SEHNR, CDR2 FQNEAQ, per germline (reference sequence). The CDR3 sequence is CASSLGGRRAHETQYF. In DNA, the CDR3 is TGTGCCAGCAGCTTAGGGGGGAGGAGAGCGCACGAGACCCAGTACTTC.

The chain recombines TRBV6-5 with TRBJ2-2; 8 positions agree with TRBD1. The length of the CDR3 is 14 residues. Germline V gene lookup returns CDR1 MNHEY and CDR2 SVGAGI. The J segment lost 1 base and the V segment lost 8 bases, leaving 3 bases of the junction unmatched. CDR3 region: CASRDRRNTGELFF. In DNA, the CDR3 is TGTGCCAGCCGGGACAGGCGGAACACCGGGGAGCTGTTTTTT.

The V and J genes are TRBV4-3 and TRBJ1-1, with 8 positions matching TRBD1. The ends lost 0 bases at V and 11 bases at J; junction bases unmatched: 11. Germline V gene data show CDR1 as LGHNA and CDR2 as YSLEER. This CDR3 spans 15 amino acids. The CDR3 nucleotides read TGCGCCAGCAGCCAAGAGAAGACAGGGGACAATCGGGCTTTCTTT. Translation: CASSQEKTGDNRAFF.

The chain recombines TRBV5-1 with TRBJ2-3; 7 bases fit TRBD1. The CDR3 runs 15 residues. Germline V CDR1 and CDR2: SGHRS, YFSETQ. The J segment lost 0 bases and the V segment lost 3 bases, leaving 4 bases of the junction unmatched. The DNA of the CDR3 is TGCGCCAGCAGCTCTGGGACAGCGAGCACAGATACGCAGTATTTT. The encoded protein is CASSSGTASTDTQYF.

The J gene is TRBJ2-2, the V gene TRBV6-5; 7 bases line up with TRBD2. The V gene end was trimmed by 4 bases and the J gene end by 7 bases; junction bases not matched to a gene: 9. Germline V lookup: CDR1 MNHEY, CDR2 SVGAGI. This CDR3 has 15 amino acids. The CDR3 reads CASSWEGFYIGELFF. CDR3 bases: TGTGCCAGCAGTTGGGAGGGGTTCTATATCGGGGAGCTGTTTTTT.

The gene calls are TRBV30 and TRBJ2-7, with D hard to call. Trimming pared 0 bases from V and 7 bases from J, leaving 16 bases between. The CDR3 has 14 residues. Germline CDR1 reads GTSNPN; CDR2 reads SVGIG (reference sequence). The CDR3 DNA reads as TGTGCCTGGAGTGTGTACAGTTTACCGCGGGAGCAGTACTTC. It is translated as CAWSVYSLPREQYF.

This chain joins TRBV4-1 and TRBJ1-4; 7 nucleotides line up with TRBD1. Germline CDR1 reads MGHRA; CDR2 reads YSYEKL. The V and J ends lost 4 bases and 13 bases, in that order; junction bases with no gene match: 3. The CDR3 length is 11 residues. The CDR3 is CASSPGQSLFF. In DNA, the CDR3 is TGCGCCAGCAGCCCGGGACAGTCACTGTTTTTT.

The chain carries TRBV6-1 and TRBJ1-5, with D tentatively TRBD1 (6 bases). The CDR3 has 16 residues. Germline V CDR1 and CDR2: MNHNS, SASEGT. V lost 4 bases and J 2 bases, leaving 15 bases between the germline ends. CDR3 DNA sequence: TGTGCCAGCAGTGGACGCACAGGGCTCGGCAATCAGCCCCAGCATTTT. This translates into CASSGRTGLGNQPQHF.